This T cell receptor (beta chain) was captured in a study of blood T cells in healthy people across ages. The CDR3 consists of 14 residues. Trimming removed 4 bases at V and 2 bases at J, with 10 bases between. The germline V gene has CDR1 PRHDT and CDR2 FYEKMQ (reference sequence). This clonotype turned up a few times. Its cognate antigen is unknown. The authors ran a second PCR of roughly 6 to 11 cycles using a sample-barcoded 5' primer and a J-beta primer mix. The template-switch adaptor, which had 12 random nucleotides, put a tag on each cDNA molecule. Using its own MiXCR run on the 5' RACE reads, TCRdb lists one record per CDR3 protein. The table has 2 million or so distinct CDR3 sequences, about 49% seen once; the top ten hold less than 2.5%. Donors each provided about 9.5 milliliters of peripheral blood. Study results and limitations: There was a strong correlation between TCR beta diversity and naive T cell percentage. Age showed a roughly linear inverse relationship with TCR beta diversity per million T cells.

What was sequenced was blood. This clonotype originated in a woman aged 40-49 years in good health. V gene TRBV13 combines with J gene TRBJ2-3, with D unclear. The chain's CDR3 is CASSSDRYTDTQYF. The CDR3 DNA reads as TGTGCCAGCAGCTCCGACCGGTACACAGATACGCAGTATTTT.